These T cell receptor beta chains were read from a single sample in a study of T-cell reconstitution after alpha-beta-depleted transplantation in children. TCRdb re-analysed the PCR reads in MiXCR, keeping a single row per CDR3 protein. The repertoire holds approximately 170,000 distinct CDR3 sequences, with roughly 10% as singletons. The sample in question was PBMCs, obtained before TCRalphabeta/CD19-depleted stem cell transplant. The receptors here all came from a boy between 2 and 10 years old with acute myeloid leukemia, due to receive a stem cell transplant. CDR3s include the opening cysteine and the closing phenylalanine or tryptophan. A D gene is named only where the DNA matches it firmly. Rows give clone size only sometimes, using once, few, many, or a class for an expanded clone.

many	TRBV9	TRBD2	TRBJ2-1	TGTGCCAGCAGCGTAGTTGCGGGAGAGGGATACAATGAGCAGTTCTTC	CASSVVAGEGYNEQFF
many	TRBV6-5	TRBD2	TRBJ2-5	TGTGCCAGCAGTCACCTAGGACTAGCGGGAGTAGAAGAGACCCAGTACTTC	CASSHLGLAGVEETQYF
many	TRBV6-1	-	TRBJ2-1	TGTGCCATCGGCCGGGCCTACGGCAATGAGCAGTTCTTC	CAIGRAYGNEQFF
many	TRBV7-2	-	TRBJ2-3	TGTGCCAGCAGCTTATCGAGCCACACAGATACGCAGTATTTT	CASSLSSHTDTQYF
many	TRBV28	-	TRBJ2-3	TGTGCCTGTTCAGCGACCAGCACAGATACGCAGTATTTT	CACSATSTDTQYF
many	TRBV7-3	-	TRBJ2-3	TGTGCCAGCAGTTGGGACTCCGGGGGCACAGATACGCAGTATTTT	CASSWDSGGTDTQYF
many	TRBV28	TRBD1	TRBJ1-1	TGTGCCAGCAGTGCAGCTGACAGGGGGCCAACTGAAGCTTTCTTT	CASSAADRGPTEAFF
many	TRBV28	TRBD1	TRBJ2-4	TGTGCCAGCAGTCCGGCGACAGGGTTAGCCAAAAACATTCAGTACTTC	CASSPATGLAKNIQYF
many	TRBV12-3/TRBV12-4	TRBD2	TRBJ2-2	TGTGCCACCACCGGGTCTAGCGGGATCTTTGGGGGGGAGCTGTTTTTT	CATTGSSGIFGGELFF
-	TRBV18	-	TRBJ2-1	TGTGCCAGCTCACCCTCCACCAAGAGCTCCTACAATGAGCAGTTCTTC	CASSPSTKSSYNEQFF
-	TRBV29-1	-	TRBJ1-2	TGCAGCGTTGATTCGACAGCCGGCTACTATGGCTACACCTTC	CSVDSTAGYYGYTF
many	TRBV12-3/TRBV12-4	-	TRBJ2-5	TGTGCCAGCAGTTGGGGACGTCGGGAGACCCAGTACTTC	CASSWGRRETQYF
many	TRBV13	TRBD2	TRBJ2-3	TGTGCCAGCAGCTCCCTAGCGGGGGGCACAGATACGCAGTATTTT	CASSSLAGGTDTQYF
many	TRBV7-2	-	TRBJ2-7	TGTGCCAGCAGCTTAGGGGGACAATCCTACGAGCAGTACTTC	CASSLGGQSYEQYF
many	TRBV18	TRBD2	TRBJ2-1	TGTGCCAGCTCACCGGCGACTAGCGGGACCAATGAGCAGTTCTTC	CASSPATSGTNEQFF
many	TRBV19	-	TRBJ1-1	TGTGCCAGTAAAGTCAATGGGAACACTGAAGCTTTCTTT	CASKVNGNTEAFF
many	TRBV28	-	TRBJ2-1	TGTGCCAGCAGTGGACAGTTGGGAGGTGAGCAGTTCTTC	CASSGQLGGEQFF
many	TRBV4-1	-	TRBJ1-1	TGCGCCAGCAGCCAAGATTCAAACAGGGTGAACACTGAAGCTTTCTTT	CASSQDSNRVNTEAFF
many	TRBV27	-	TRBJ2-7	TGTGCCAGCAGTTCGAACCCTTATTACGAGCAGTACTTC	CASSSNPYYEQYF
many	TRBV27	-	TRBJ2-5	TGTGCCAGCAGTTTCGCAGGGGAAGAGACCCAGTACTTC	CASSFAGEETQYF
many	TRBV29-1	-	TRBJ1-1	TGCAGCGCCCGTAGCGGGAGTTTGACAGCGGGCACTGAAGCTTTCTTT	CSARSGSLTAGTEAFF
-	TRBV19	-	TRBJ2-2	TGTGCCAGTTCCCAACTAGCATTAAACACCGGGGAGCTGTTTTTT	CASSQLALNTGELFF
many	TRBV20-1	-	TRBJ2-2	TGCAGTGCTAGAGGCGGTACCGGGGAGCTGTTTTTT	CSARGGTGELFF
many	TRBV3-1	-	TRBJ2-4	TGTGCCAGCAGCTCAGGGCCGGAGCTTCCCATTCAGTACTTC	CASSSGPELPIQYF
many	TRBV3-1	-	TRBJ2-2	TGTGCCAGCAGCCAATCGGTAGTGGGGAAGGGCACCGGGGAGCTGTTTTTT	CASSQSVVGKGTGELFF
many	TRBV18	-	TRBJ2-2	TGTGCCAGCTCACGAGAGGCCGGGGAGCTGTTTTTT	CASSREAGELFF
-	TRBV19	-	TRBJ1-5	TGTGCCAGTGGGGGCAGGCCCTATAGCAATCAGCCCCAGCATTTT	CASGGRPYSNQPQHF
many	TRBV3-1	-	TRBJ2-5	TGTGCCAGCAGCCCCCCGAGCCTACGGAACCAAGAGACCCAGTACTTC	CASSPPSLRNQETQYF
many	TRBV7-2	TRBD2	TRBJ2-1	TGTGCCAGCAGCTTAGGAGCTAGCGGGTACGATGAGCAGTTCTTC	CASSLGASGYDEQFF
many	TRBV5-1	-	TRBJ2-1	TGCGCCAGCAGCCCGGACCATGAGTGGGGGGAGCAGTTCTTC	CASSPDHEWGEQFF
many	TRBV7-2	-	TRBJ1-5	TGTGCCAGCAGCTTAGTACGTAGTGGAGTACCTCAGCCCCAGCATTTT	CASSLVRSGVPQPQHF
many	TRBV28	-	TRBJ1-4	TGTGCCAGCAGCCGAAGGGTTAATGAAAAACTGTTTTTT	CASSRRVNEKLFF
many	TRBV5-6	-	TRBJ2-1	TGTGCCAGCAGCTTGGGGCCTAGCGTAAATGAGCAGTTCTTC	CASSLGPSVNEQFF
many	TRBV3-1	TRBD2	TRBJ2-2	TGTGCCAGCTCGGGGCGCCTAGCGGGAGTAAACACCGGGGAGCTGTTTTTT	CASSGRLAGVNTGELFF
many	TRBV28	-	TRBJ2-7	TGTGCCAGCAGTGGACGGGCACCTTCCTACGAGCAGTACTTC	CASSGRAPSYEQYF
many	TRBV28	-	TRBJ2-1	TGTGCCAGCAGTTTTCGTATGCCGGATGGGGGCGATGAGCAGTTCTTC	CASSFRMPDGGDEQFF
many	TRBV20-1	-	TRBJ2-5	TGCAGTGCCATCCCGTGGGCCGTCCAAGAGACCCAGTACTTC	CSAIPWAVQETQYF
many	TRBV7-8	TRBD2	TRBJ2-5	TGTGCCAGCGAGGCACTAGCGGCACTCCAAGAGACCCAGTACTTC	CASEALAALQETQYF
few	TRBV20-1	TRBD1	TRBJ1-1	TGCAGTGCTAGAGTGACAGGGGGTAGCACTGAAGCTTTCTTT	CSARVTGGSTEAFF
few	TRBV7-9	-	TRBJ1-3	TGTGCCAGCAGCCGATTTGACACGGGTGGAAACACCATATATTTT	CASSRFDTGGNTIYF
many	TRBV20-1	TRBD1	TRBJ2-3	TGCAGTGCTGTCGCTACCGGGACAGGGGAGGATACGCAGTATTTT	CSAVATGTGEDTQYF